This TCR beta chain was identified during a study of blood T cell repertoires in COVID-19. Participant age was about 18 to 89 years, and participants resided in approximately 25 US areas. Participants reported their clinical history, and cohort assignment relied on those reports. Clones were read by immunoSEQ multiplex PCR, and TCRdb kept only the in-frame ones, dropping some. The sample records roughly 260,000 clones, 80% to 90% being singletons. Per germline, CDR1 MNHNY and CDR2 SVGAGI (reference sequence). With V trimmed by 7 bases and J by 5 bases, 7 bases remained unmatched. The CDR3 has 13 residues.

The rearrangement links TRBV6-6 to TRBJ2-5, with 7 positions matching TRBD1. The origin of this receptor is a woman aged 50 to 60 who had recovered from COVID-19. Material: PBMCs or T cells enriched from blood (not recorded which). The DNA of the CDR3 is TGTGCCAGCAAAAACAGGGGTGGGGAGACCCAGTACTTC. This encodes CASKNRGGETQYF.